The 21 T cell receptor beta chains in this list originate from one sample, sequenced in a study of T cells in Graves' hyperthyroidism and ophthalmopathy. RNA transcripts provided the source from which TCR beta CDR3 regions were amplified. HTBI primers drove first-round RT-PCR of the TCR CDR3. In TCRdb, the multiplex PCR reads were re-called with MiXCR into one record per CDR3 protein. The sample carries about 640,000 distinct CDR3 sequences, about 14% recorded once. Sequenced input: blood. Source of these receptors: a woman aged 50 to 65 with Graves' ophthalmopathy.

The chain recombines TRBV4-3 with TRBJ2-2; the D is unclear. This CDR3 contains 14 residues. V dropped 3 bases and J dropped 9 bases, with 14 bases sitting between them. CDR1 is LGHNA and CDR2 is YSLEER in the germline V gene. This CDR3 is CASSHPGSDRELFF. The CDR3 coding sequence is TGCGCCAGCAGCCATCCCGGGTCCGACAGGGAGCTGTTTTTT.

The chain joins TRBV19 to TRBJ2-7; 9 nucleotides line up with TRBD2. V shed 3 bases and J 2 bases; nucleotides not matched to a gene: 5. This CDR3 has 15 residues. The germline V gene encodes CDR1 LNHDA and CDR2 SQIVND (reference sequence). CDR3 bases: TGTGCCAGTAGTATCGGCCTAGCGGGGCCCTACGAGCAGTACTTC. As protein: CASSIGLAGPYEQYF.

This chain uses TRBV20-1 with TRBJ2-7, with 12 bases that match TRBD2. This CDR3 contains 12 residues. The germline V gene encodes CDR1 DFQATT and CDR2 SNEGSKA (reference sequence). J lost 4 bases, V lost 5 bases, and 0 bases had no gene match. The DNA for the CDR3 is TGCAGTGCTGGACTAGCGGGGTACGAGCAGTACTTC. This encodes CSAGLAGYEQYF.

Only one count was recorded for this clonotype. The chain combines TRBV28 with TRBJ2-1; 10 bases line up with TRBD2. CDR1 and CDR2 from the germline V gene are MDHEN and SYDVKM. The CDR3 spans 19 residues. V lost 6 bases to trimming and J lost 3 bases; unmatched junction nucleotides: 17. In DNA, the CDR3 is TGTGCCAGCAGCTCCGGACTAGCGGAATTTTCGCGGAGCTACAATGAGCAGTTCTTC. It is translated as CASSSGLAEFSRSYNEQFF. Variable domain in full (rest from reference TRBV28 and TRBJ2-1): DVKVTQSSRYLVKRTGEKVFLECVQDMDHENMFWYRQDPGLGLRLIYFSYDVKMKEKGDIPEGYSVSREKKERFSLILESASTNQTSMYLCASSSGLAEFSRSYNEQFFGPGTRLTVL.

V gene TRBV20-1 combines with J gene TRBJ2-3; weak D call: TRBD1 (5 bases). Trimming took off 4 bases at V and 2 bases at J, with 10 bases between the two ends. The CDR3 length is 13 residues. Germline CDR1 DFQATT, CDR2 SNEGSKA (reference sequence). CDR3 nucleotides: TGCAGTGCTATGGGGCTAGACACAGATACGCAGTATTTT. It yields the protein CSAMGLDTDTQYF.

With respect to this clonotype: A much larger clonotype is one base distant, so this may be a read error. The CDR3 DNA is TGTGCCAGCAGGTCCTTACCCACAGGTACGCAGTATTTT. This sequence encodes CASRSLPTGTQYF. The chain is built from TRBV12-3 or TRBV12-4 and TRBJ2-3; maybe TRBD1 (5 bases). The CDR3 contains 13 residues.

In the case of this clonotype: A much larger clonotype is one base distant, so this may be a read error. V is TRBV28 and J is TRBJ2-7, with 7 bases that match TRBD1. The CDR3 runs to 12 residues. CDR1 is MDHEN and CDR2 is SYDVKM in the germline V gene. Unmatched junction bases numbered 6, after V lost 7 bases and J lost 6 bases. CDR3 amino acids: CASIPTGVEQYF. The CDR3, as DNA: TGTGCCAGCATCCCCACAGGGGTCGAGCAGTACTTC. The whole variable domain, filled in from reference TRBV28 and TRBJ2-7, reads DVKVTQSSRYLVKRTGEKVFLECVQDMDHENMFWYRQDPGLGLRLIYFSYDVKMKEKGDIPEGYSVSREKKERFSLILESASTNQTSMYLCASIPTGVEQYFGPGTRLTVT.

This clonotype was seen many times. The rearrangement links TRBV28 to TRBJ2-2, with 9 positions matching TRBD1. V lost 6 bases and J lost 7; bases outside the gene matches: 12. The CDR3 extends over 16 amino acids. CDR1 and CDR2 (germline): MDHEN, SYDVKM. The CDR3 DNA reads TGTGCCAGCAGACTCACCGGGACAGGGTTTCACGGGGAGCTGTTTTTT. It specifies CASRLTGTGFHGELFF.

The chain employs TRBV5-1 and TRBJ2-1, with D possibly called TRBD1 or TRBD2 (5 bases each). Looked up from germline, CDR1 is SGHRS and CDR2 is YFSETQ. V lost 0 bases and J 9 bases, leaving 13 bases between the germline ends. This CDR3 has 14 amino acids. The CDR3 DNA follows: TGCGCCAGCAGCTTGGGATCGGCAGGGACTGAGCAGTTCTTC. Amino acids: CASSLGSAGTEQFF.

This clonotype has a handful of counts. The chain uses TRBV6-2 or TRBV6-3 and TRBJ2-1, with TRBD2 matching 7 bases. From germline, CDR1 is MNHEY and CDR2 SVGEGT. The CDR3 is made up of 15 amino acids. J lost 7 bases, V lost 6 bases, and 12 bases had no gene match. CDR3 coding DNA: TGTGCCAGCAGAAAGACTAGCCACTGGGGGAATGAGCAGTTCTTC. As protein: CASRKTSHWGNEQFF.

The V and J genes are TRBV27 and TRBJ2-2; 10 bases align to TRBD2. Looked up from germline, CDR1 is MNHEY and CDR2 is SMNVEV (reference sequence). V lost 6 bases to trimming and J lost 5 bases; unmatched junction nucleotides: 9. This CDR3 is 16 amino acids long. CDR3 residues: CASSHLAGVETGELFF. The CDR3, as DNA: TGTGCCAGCAGCCATCTAGCGGGAGTTGAGACCGGGGAGCTGTTTTTT.

In the case of this clonotype: A read error may be the cause here, since a much bigger clone is one base away. The chain recombines TRBV20-1 with TRBJ2-3; TRBD2 matches 15 bases. Trimming at V came to 5 bases and at J to 0 bases, leaving 3 bases not matched to a gene. The CDR3 covers 16 residues. In germline, CDR1 is DFQATT, CDR2 SNEGSKA (reference sequence). CDR3 residues: CSAGTSGGPSTDTQYF. CDR3 sequence (DNA): TGCAGTGCTGGGACTAGCGGGGGGCCGAGCACAGATACGCAGTATTTT.

This clonotype was observed at least ten times. The gene calls are TRBV10-1 and TRBJ2-5, with D possibly TRBD1 on 7 matching bases. Germline CDR1 and CDR2: WNHNN and SYGVQD (reference sequence). Trimming removed 0 bases from V and 0 bases from J, with 11 bases in between. There are 16 residues in the CDR3. This CDR3 reads CASSESRDSYQETQYF. The CDR3 region has the DNA TGCGCCAGCAGTGAGTCGCGGGACAGCTACCAAGAGACCCAGTACTTC.

In its sample, this clonotype was seen many times. V usage is TRBV30 and J usage is TRBJ2-5; TRBD1 might be the D (5 bases). This CDR3 is 14 amino acids long. CDR1 is GTSNPN and CDR2 is SVGIG in the germline V gene (reference sequence). V lost 1 base to trimming and J lost 3 bases, with 12 bases between them. The DNA of the CDR3 is TGTGCCTGGAGTGGGACCCCCAGGGAAGAGACCCAGTACTTC. Its protein is CAWSGTPREETQYF.

This chain uses TRBV24-1 with TRBJ1-2, with D uncertain. Germline lookup yields CDR1 KGHDR and CDR2 SFDVKD. Trimming cost V 3 bases and J 6 bases, with 13 bases left between them. CDR3 size: 14 residues. For the CDR3, the DNA is TGTGCCACCAGTGATCCACTACGGCGCCATGGCTACACCTTC. It specifies CATSDPLRRHGYTF.

This clonotype has at least ten counts. The V and J genes are TRBV7-9 and TRBJ2-1; D uncertain. The germline V gene encodes CDR1 SEHNR and CDR2 FQNEAQ (reference sequence). The CDR3 sequence is 15 residues long. The V gene lost 5 bases and the J gene lost 0 bases, with 11 bases spanning the gap. CDR3 DNA sequence: TGTGCCAGCAGCGGCGACTGGAGCTCCTACAATGAGCAGTTCTTC. Amino acid sequence: CASSGDWSSYNEQFF.

The table lists this clonotype with many counts. The rearrangement joins TRBV11-3 to TRBJ1-1; D not certain. The CDR3 sequence is 17 residues long. V lost 6 bases and J lost 1, with 21 bases in between. Germline CDR1 and CDR2: SGHNT and YENEEA. CDR3 bases: TGTGCCAGCAGGCCGGGAGGGTGGGTAGTAGAGAACACTGAAGCTTTCTTT. This sequence encodes CASRPGGWVVENTEAFF.

The gene calls are TRBV29-1 and TRBJ1-4; TRBD1 might be the D (6 bases). Trimming left V 5 bases short and J 7 bases short, with 14 bases between. The germline V gene encodes CDR1 SQVTM and CDR2 ANQGSEA. This CDR3 has 13 residues. The CDR3 bases are TGCAGCGTTACCGGGGGGGCGTCTGAAAAACTGTTTTTT. Translation gives CSVTGGASEKLFF.

The rearrangement links TRBV6-2 or TRBV6-3 to TRBJ1-1; D is undetermined. This CDR3 spans 13 amino acids. CDR1 is MNHEY, CDR2 SVGEGT, per germline. Trimming shortened V by 2 bases and J by 1 base, and 5 bases separated the two germline ends. DNA of the CDR3: TGTGCCAGCAGTTACACGGCGAACACTGAAGCTTTCTTT. Its translation: CASSYTANTEAFF.

This clonotype has more than one count but fewer than ten. One junction end does not reproduce the germline sequence, and a read error may be involved. DNA for the CDR3: TGTGCCAGCAGCGGGAGGGACCTCTCCCACAATGAGCAGTTCTTC. Translated: CASSGRDLSHNEQFF. This chain links TRBV12-3 or TRBV12-4 with TRBJ2-1, with TRBD2 matching over 8 bases. This CDR3 has 15 amino acids.

With regard to this clonotype: Being one base from a much bigger clone, this may be a read error. CDR3 residues: CSARLPSIVGGPYEQYF. The CDR3 DNA reads as TGCAGTGCTAGACTCCCTTCCATAGTGGGAGGGCCCTACGAGCAGTACTTC. The V gene is TRBV20-1, the J gene TRBJ2-7, with 7 bases aligning to TRBD2. This CDR3 spans 17 amino acids. Germline V CDR1 and CDR2: DFQATT, SNEGSKA (reference sequence). J lost 2 bases, V lost 2 bases, and 15 bases had no gene match.